This T cell receptor (beta chain) was recorded in a study of blood T cell repertoires in COVID-19. Profiling relied on immunoSEQ multiplex PCR, and the TCRdb table lists in-frame clones only, not all of them. The repertoire includes under 150,000 clones, 88% of them detected once, and around a quarter sits in the top ten. The CDR3 contains 15 residues. V lost 6 bases and J lost 2; bases outside the gene matches: 4. CDR1 is LNHDA and CDR2 is SQIVND in the germline V gene (reference sequence). The sample was peripheral blood. The chain combines TRBV19 with TRBJ2-1; 10 positions match TRBD2. The source of this sequence is a human donor in a cohort sampled during active COVID-19. CDR3: CASRLTSGAYNEQFF. CDR3 DNA: TGTGCCAGTAGATTAACTAGCGGGGCCTACAATGAGCAGTTCTTC.